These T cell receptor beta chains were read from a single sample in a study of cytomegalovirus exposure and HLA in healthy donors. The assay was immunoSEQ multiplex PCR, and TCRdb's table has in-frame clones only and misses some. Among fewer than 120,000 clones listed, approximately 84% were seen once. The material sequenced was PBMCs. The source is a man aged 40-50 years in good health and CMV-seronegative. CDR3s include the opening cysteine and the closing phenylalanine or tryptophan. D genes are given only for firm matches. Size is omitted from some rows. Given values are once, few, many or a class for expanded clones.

CDR3 DNA: TGTGCCAGCAGTTCACAGGGAAGGGGCAATCAGCCCCAGCATTTT; CDR3 protein: CASSSQGRGNQPQHF; J gene: TRBJ1-5; clone size: NA; D gene: NA; V gene: TRBV27
CDR3 DNA: TGTGCCAGCAGCGAGGACAGGGGAACCTACGAGCAGTACTTC; CDR3 protein: CASSEDRGTYEQYF; J gene: TRBJ2-7; clone size: NA; D gene: TRBD1; V gene: TRBV27
CDR3 DNA: TGTGCCAGCAGCCCCGGGAATGAGCAGTTCTTC; CDR3 protein: CASSPGNEQFF; J gene: TRBJ2-1; clone size: few; D gene: NA; V gene: TRBV25-1
CDR3 DNA: TGCGCCAGCAGCTTGGACGGGGGTGGTGGCTACACCTTC; CDR3 protein: CASSLDGGGGYTF; J gene: TRBJ1-2; clone size: NA; D gene: NA; V gene: TRBV5-1
CDR3 DNA: TGTGCCAGCAGCTTAGGCAGGGGGCCGGAAGATACGCAGTATTTT; CDR3 protein: CASSLGRGPEDTQYF; J gene: TRBJ2-3; clone size: NA; D gene: TRBD1; V gene: TRBV7-3
CDR3 DNA: TGCGCCAGCAGCTTGGAGGGGACAATAAAGGCTGAAGCTTTCTTT; CDR3 protein: CASSLEGTIKAEAFF; J gene: TRBJ1-1; clone size: few; D gene: NA; V gene: TRBV5-1
CDR3 DNA: TGTGCCAGCAGCTTAGAATGGGACAGCCACTACGAGCAGTACTTC; CDR3 protein: CASSLEWDSHYEQYF; J gene: TRBJ2-7; clone size: NA; D gene: TRBD1; V gene: TRBV7-2
CDR3 DNA: TGTGCCAGCAGGCCGGTGGGAGGTGACTACTATGGCTACACCTTC; CDR3 protein: CASRPVGGDYYGYTF; J gene: TRBJ1-2; clone size: NA; D gene: NA; V gene: TRBV28
CDR3 DNA: TGTGCCACCGGGGGGGCCCTGAACACTGAAGCTTTCTTT; CDR3 protein: CATGGALNTEAFF; J gene: TRBJ1-1; clone size: NA; D gene: NA; V gene: TRBV28
CDR3 DNA: TGCAGCGTTGGGCAGGGGGCCTCTGAAGCTTTCTTT; CDR3 protein: CSVGQGASEAFF; J gene: TRBJ1-1; clone size: NA; D gene: TRBD1; V gene: TRBV29-1
CDR3 DNA: TGTGCCAGCAGTGGGGGGGGCTACACCTTC; CDR3 protein: CASSGGGYTF; J gene: TRBJ1-2; clone size: NA; D gene: NA; V gene: TRBV28
CDR3 DNA: TGTGCCAGCAGTGACCTTGTAGGCGGGTCGGGGAGGACTGAAGCTTTCTTT; CDR3 protein: CASSDLVGGSGRTEAFF; J gene: TRBJ1-1; clone size: once; D gene: NA; V gene: TRBV25-1
CDR3 DNA: TGTGCCAGCAGCTTAGGAGCGGGAGGGCCGTGGGAGCAGTACTTC; CDR3 protein: CASSLGAGGPWEQYF; J gene: TRBJ2-7; clone size: NA; D gene: TRBD2; V gene: TRBV7-2
CDR3 DNA: TGTGCCAGCAGCGTAGCAGGGGGCCAAGAGACCCAGTACTTC; CDR3 protein: CASSVAGGQETQYF; J gene: TRBJ2-5; clone size: NA; D gene: TRBD1; V gene: TRBV9
CDR3 DNA: TGTGCCAGCAGCTTAATTGCAGCAGATACGCAGTATTTT; CDR3 protein: CASSLIAADTQYF; J gene: TRBJ2-3; clone size: NA; D gene: NA; V gene: TRBV7-3
CDR3 DNA: TGTGCCAGCCCCCTCTGGGCGGGTGGCTACACCTTC; CDR3 protein: CASPLWAGGYTF; J gene: TRBJ1-2; clone size: NA; D gene: NA; V gene: TRBV25-1
CDR3 DNA: TGTGCCAGCAGCCAAGGGAGGGAAGGGTCACCCCTCCACTTT; CDR3 protein: CASSQGREGSPLHF; J gene: TRBJ1-6; clone size: NA; D gene: NA; V gene: TRBV14
CDR3 DNA: TGTGCCAGCAGTGAGAACAGCTATCAGCCCCAGCATTTT; CDR3 protein: CASSENSYQPQHF; J gene: TRBJ1-5; clone size: NA; D gene: NA; V gene: TRBV6-4
CDR3 DNA: TGTGCCAGCAGCGTAGGCGACAGGGGGGGAGGGGCTTACAATGAGCAGTTCTTC; CDR3 protein: CASSVGDRGGGAYNEQFF; J gene: TRBJ2-1; clone size: NA; D gene: TRBD1; V gene: TRBV9
CDR3 DNA: TGTGCCAGCACACAGGGCCTCACCTCAAACACCATATATTTT; CDR3 protein: CASTQGLTSNTIYF; J gene: TRBJ1-3; clone size: NA; D gene: NA; V gene: TRBV6-5
CDR3 DNA: TGCGCCAGCAGCTTGCCGGGGGATACGCAGTATTTT; CDR3 protein: CASSLPGDTQYF; J gene: TRBJ2-3; clone size: NA; D gene: NA; V gene: TRBV5-1
CDR3 DNA: TGTGCCAGCAGTGAAGACAGGGCGCCCCAGCATTTT; CDR3 protein: CASSEDRAPQHF; J gene: TRBJ1-5; clone size: NA; D gene: NA; V gene: TRBV2
CDR3 DNA: TGTGCCAGCAGCCCTGGACAGATATTCTCACCCCTCCACTTT; CDR3 protein: CASSPGQIFSPLHF; J gene: TRBJ1-6; clone size: NA; D gene: NA; V gene: TRBV5-5
CDR3 DNA: TGTGCCAGCAGCCGCCAGGGCTACACTGAAGCTTTCTTT; CDR3 protein: CASSRQGYTEAFF; J gene: TRBJ1-1; clone size: NA; D gene: NA; V gene: TRBV5-4
CDR3 DNA: TGTGCCAGCAGCGCCCGCCAACTAGCGGGGGCCGGGGAGCTGTTTTTT; CDR3 protein: CASSARQLAGAGELFF; J gene: TRBJ2-2; clone size: NA; D gene: TRBD2; V gene: TRBV9
CDR3 DNA: TGTGCCAGTAGTTCCCACCCCCCAGGGGCAGATACGCAGTATTTT; CDR3 protein: CASSSHPPGADTQYF; J gene: TRBJ2-3; clone size: NA; D gene: NA; V gene: TRBV19
CDR3 DNA: TGTGCCAGCAGTGCGAGACAGTTCTACGAGCAGTACTTC; CDR3 protein: CASSARQFYEQYF; J gene: TRBJ2-7; clone size: NA; D gene: NA; V gene: TRBV2
CDR3 DNA: TGTGCCAGCAGTTACTCGACAGTTAGCACAGATACGCAGTATTTT; CDR3 protein: CASSYSTVSTDTQYF; J gene: TRBJ2-3; clone size: once; D gene: NA; V gene: TRBV6-5
CDR3 DNA: TGCGCCAGCAGCCAAGGACAGGGGAACAAGGCTTTCTTT; CDR3 protein: CASSQGQGNKAFF; J gene: TRBJ1-1; clone size: NA; D gene: TRBD1; V gene: TRBV4-1
CDR3 DNA: TGTGCCAGCAGCTTATTCGGAGGGGGAGGGCAGCCCCAGCATTTT; CDR3 protein: CASSLFGGGGQPQHF; J gene: TRBJ1-5; clone size: NA; D gene: NA; V gene: TRBV7-8
CDR3 DNA: TGTGCCAGCAGTTACTTAGGCGGGGGGGCACGGAATGAGCAGTTCTTC; CDR3 protein: CASSYLGGGARNEQFF; J gene: TRBJ2-1; clone size: few; D gene: TRBD2; V gene: TRBV6-5
CDR3 DNA: TGTGCCAGCAGCCCCACAGGAGCGGGGGGACCTTACAATGAGCAGTTCTTC; CDR3 protein: CASSPTGAGGPYNEQFF; J gene: TRBJ2-1; clone size: NA; D gene: TRBD2; V gene: TRBV7-3
CDR3 DNA: TGTGCCAGCAGTTACTCCGGGGGATTGGGTGGCTACACCTTC; CDR3 protein: CASSYSGGLGGYTF; J gene: TRBJ1-2; clone size: once; D gene: NA; V gene: TRBV6-5
CDR3 DNA: TGTGCCAGCAGCTTAGGTGGCGGTAGTGTGCTCGGTGAAAAACTGTTTTTT; CDR3 protein: CASSLGGGSVLGEKLFF; J gene: TRBJ1-4; clone size: NA; D gene: NA; V gene: TRBV7-2
CDR3 DNA: TGTGCCAGCAGTTACGGGAGGTACGAGCAGTACTTC; CDR3 protein: CASSYGRYEQYF; J gene: TRBJ2-7; clone size: NA; D gene: NA; V gene: TRBV6-6
CDR3 DNA: TGTGCCAGCAGCTTAGACAGGGGCCCGGATTCACCCCTCCACTTT; CDR3 protein: CASSLDRGPDSPLHF; J gene: TRBJ1-6; clone size: few; D gene: TRBD1; V gene: TRBV7-9
CDR3 DNA: TGTGCCAGCAGTGAAATGGGGGGGCGGTCCTACGAGCAGTACTTC; CDR3 protein: CASSEMGGRSYEQYF; J gene: TRBJ2-7; clone size: NA; D gene: NA; V gene: TRBV2
CDR3 DNA: TGTGCCAGCAGTGAATCCGGACAGTCCTATAATGAGCAGTTCTTC; CDR3 protein: CASSESGQSYNEQFF; J gene: TRBJ2-1; clone size: NA; D gene: NA; V gene: TRBV6-1
CDR3 DNA: TGTGCCAGCACCTACTCCGGGACAGCAAAATCAGATACGCAGTATTTT; CDR3 protein: CASTYSGTAKSDTQYF; J gene: TRBJ2-3; clone size: NA; D gene: TRBD1; V gene: TRBV28
CDR3 DNA: TGTGCCAGCAGCTTGGATCAGGGGGCGCGGTATGGCTACACCTTC; CDR3 protein: CASSLDQGARYGYTF; J gene: TRBJ1-2; clone size: NA; D gene: TRBD1; V gene: TRBV5-6